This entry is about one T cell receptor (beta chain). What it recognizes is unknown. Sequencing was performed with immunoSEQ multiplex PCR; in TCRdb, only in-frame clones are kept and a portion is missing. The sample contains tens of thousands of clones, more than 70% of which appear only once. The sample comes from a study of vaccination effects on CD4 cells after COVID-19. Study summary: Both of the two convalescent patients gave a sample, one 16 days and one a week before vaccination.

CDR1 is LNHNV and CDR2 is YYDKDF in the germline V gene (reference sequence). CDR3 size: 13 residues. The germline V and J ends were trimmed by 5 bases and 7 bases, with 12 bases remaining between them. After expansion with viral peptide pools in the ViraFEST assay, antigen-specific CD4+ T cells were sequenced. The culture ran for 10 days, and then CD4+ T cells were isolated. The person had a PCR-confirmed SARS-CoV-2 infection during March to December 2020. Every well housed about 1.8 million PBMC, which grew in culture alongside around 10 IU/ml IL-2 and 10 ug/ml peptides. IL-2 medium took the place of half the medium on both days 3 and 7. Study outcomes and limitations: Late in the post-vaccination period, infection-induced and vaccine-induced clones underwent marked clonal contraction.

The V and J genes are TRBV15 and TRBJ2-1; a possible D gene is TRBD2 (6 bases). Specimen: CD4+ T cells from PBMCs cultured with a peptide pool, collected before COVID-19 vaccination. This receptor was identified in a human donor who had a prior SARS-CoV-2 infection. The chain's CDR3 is CATSQRVRNEQFF. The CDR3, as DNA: TGTGCCACCAGCCAGCGGGTGAGGAATGAGCAGTTCTTC. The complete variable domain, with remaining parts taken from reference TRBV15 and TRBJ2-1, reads DAMVIQNPRYQVTQFGKPVTLSCSQTLNHNVMYWYQQKSSQAPKLLFHYYDKDFNNEADTPDNFQSRRPNTSFCFLDIRSPGLGDTAMYLCATSQRVRNEQFFGPGTRLTVL.